The rows below give T cell receptor beta chains drawn from one sample of a study of T cell responses to AZD1222 COVID-19 vaccine. The repertoire was sequenced with immunoSEQ multiplex PCR; TCRdb's copy has only in-frame clones and lacks some. The table lists around 150,000 clones, roughly 90% of them singletons. The starting material was peripheral blood, obtained 28 days after the second AZD1222 dose. The receptors come from an adult who received the AZD1222 COVID-19 vaccine. Each CDR3 is given without its conserved first and last residue. Clone size appears in some rows only: once, few, many, or a class for an expanded clone.

clone size,J gene,V gene,CDR3 protein
NA,TRBJ2-3,TRBV7-2,ASTPWPSRTDTQY
once,TRBJ1-2,TRBV4-2,ASSQDSNYGYT
NA,TRBJ1-2,TRBV3-1/TRBV3-2,ASSPTGQDGYGYT
NA,TRBJ2-1,TRBV5-1,ASAGRQGVFNEQF
NA,TRBJ2-3,TRBV27,ASSYLREREDTQY
once,TRBJ1-6,TRBV4-2,AMRRGTTIYNSPLH
NA,TRBJ2-7,TRBV7-2,ASSLEWGSYEQY
once,TRBJ2-2,TRBV18,ASSTKTETGELF
NA,TRBJ1-5,TRBV7-2,ASSHTGTGVGQPQH
NA,TRBJ1-2,TRBV6-1,ASSENRGGEGYT
once,TRBJ2-1,TRBV3-1/TRBV3-2,ASSQVSSGSSYNEQF
NA,TRBJ1-1,TRBV9,ASSVDMNTEAF
NA,TRBJ1-1,TRBV18,ASSANTEAF
once,TRBJ2-5,TRBV5-5,ASSPRPGQAKETQY
NA,TRBJ2-3,TRBV29-1,SVGDSPTTDTQY
NA,TRBJ2-7,TRBV6-4,ASSGTSSSLYEQY
NA,TRBJ2-7,TRBV15,ATSRGGGGPTYEQY
NA,TRBJ1-3,TRBV10-3,AISEQEGNTIY
few,TRBJ2-2,TRBV5-1,ASSPRTSGRANTGELF
NA,TRBJ1-5,TRBV5-6,ASSTLGVDQPQH
NA,TRBJ2-7,TRBV3-1/TRBV3-2,ASSPKVAGAPYEQY
NA,TRBJ2-3,TRBV9,ASSVGTAGGDTQY
NA,TRBJ1-6,TRBV7-9,ASSLTQGAPLH
NA,TRBJ1-5,TRBV4-3,ASSRVSQGLGQPQH
NA,TRBJ1-3,TRBV18,ASSIQGSGNTIY
NA,TRBJ2-7,TRBV3-1/TRBV3-2,ASSHAVQGASSYEQY
NA,TRBJ2-5,TRBV6-5,ASSYSWETQY
NA,TRBJ1-5,TRBV10-2,ASSDRERNQPQH
NA,TRBJ2-1,TRBV3-1/TRBV3-2,ASSQDALVANEQF
NA,TRBJ2-5,TRBV7-9,ASSILRDRGEGETQY
NA,TRBJ2-3,TRBV10-1,ASSAKASTDTQY
NA,TRBJ2-7,TRBV6-2/TRBV6-3,ASSSGGKPSH
NA,TRBJ2-7,TRBV6-5,ASSLTGALNEQY
NA,TRBJ1-1,TRBV19,ASSIPGGTSRNTEAF
NA,TRBJ1-1,TRBV2,ASRAGDTEAF
NA,TRBJ1-2,TRBV19,ASTKRGNYGYT
few,TRBJ2-3,TRBV7-8,ASSFEGADTQY
NA,TRBJ2-7,TRBV29-1,STWGQGAYEQY
NA,TRBJ2-1,TRBV14,ASSHLTSGYNEQF
NA,TRBJ1-3,TRBV5-1,ASSLGSLGYGGNTIY
once,TRBJ1-2,TRBV2,ASKRGEYYGYT
NA,TRBJ2-7,TRBV5-4,ASSPKGDRSYEQY
once,TRBJ1-2,TRBV5-1,ASSLAGVSYGYT
NA,TRBJ2-1,TRBV7-9,ASRDRGNEQF